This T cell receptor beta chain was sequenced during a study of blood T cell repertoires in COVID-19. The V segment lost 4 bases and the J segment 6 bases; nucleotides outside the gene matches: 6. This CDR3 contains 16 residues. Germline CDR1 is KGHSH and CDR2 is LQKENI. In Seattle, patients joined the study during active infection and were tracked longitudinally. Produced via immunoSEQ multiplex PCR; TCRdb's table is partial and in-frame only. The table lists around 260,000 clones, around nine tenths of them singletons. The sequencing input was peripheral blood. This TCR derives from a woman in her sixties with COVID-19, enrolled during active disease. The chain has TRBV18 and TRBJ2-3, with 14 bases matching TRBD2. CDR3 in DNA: TGTGCCAGCTCACTGGGGACTAGCGGGAGTCTGGATACGCAGTATTTT. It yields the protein CASSLGTSGSLDTQYF.